This TCR beta chain comes out of a study of blood T cell repertoires in COVID-19. The wider study: Samples taken during acute and convalescent COVID-19 were collected in the United States, Italy and Spain. From T cells, B-cell-depleted T cells, or PBMCs came the material, which was cDNA or gDNA.

CDR1 is LNHDA and CDR2 is SQIVND in the germline V gene (reference sequence). V shed 1 base and J 0 bases; nucleotides not matched to a gene: 8. This CDR3 has 17 residues. Under the authors' procedure: Scientists estimated how many nucleated cells there were by amplifying reference gene primers. Assay used: immunoSEQ multiplex PCR; TCRdb lists only in-frame clones, some missing. Clone size and V and J calls were adopted from that table, with D and trimming inferred from the DNA. The sample includes over 130,000 clones, 85% to 90% seen only once; the top ten take roughly 5%. This sequence was found in a human donor in a cohort sampled during active COVID-19. Material for sequencing was peripheral blood. V and J are TRBV19 and TRBJ2-5; 7 nucleotides match TRBD2. CDR3 region: CASSIGGREDDQETQYF. For the CDR3, the DNA is TGTGCCAGTAGTATAGGAGGGAGGGAGGACGACCAAGAGACCCAGTACTTC.